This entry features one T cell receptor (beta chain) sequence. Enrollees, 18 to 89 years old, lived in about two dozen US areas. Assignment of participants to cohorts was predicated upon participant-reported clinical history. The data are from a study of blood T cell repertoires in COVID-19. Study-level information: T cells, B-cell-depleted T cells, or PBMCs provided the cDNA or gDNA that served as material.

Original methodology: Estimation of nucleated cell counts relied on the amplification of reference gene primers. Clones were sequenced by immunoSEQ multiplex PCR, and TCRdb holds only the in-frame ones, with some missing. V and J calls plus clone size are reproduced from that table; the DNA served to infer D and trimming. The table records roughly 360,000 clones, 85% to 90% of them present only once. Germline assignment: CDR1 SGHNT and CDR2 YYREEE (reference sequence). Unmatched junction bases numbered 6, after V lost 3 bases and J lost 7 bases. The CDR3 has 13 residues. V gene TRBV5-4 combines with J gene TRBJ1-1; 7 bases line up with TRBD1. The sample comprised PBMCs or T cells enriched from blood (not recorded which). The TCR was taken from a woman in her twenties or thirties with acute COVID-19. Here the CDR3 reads CASSWGQLGEAFF. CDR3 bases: TGTGCCAGCAGCTGGGGACAGCTCGGTGAAGCTTTCTTT.